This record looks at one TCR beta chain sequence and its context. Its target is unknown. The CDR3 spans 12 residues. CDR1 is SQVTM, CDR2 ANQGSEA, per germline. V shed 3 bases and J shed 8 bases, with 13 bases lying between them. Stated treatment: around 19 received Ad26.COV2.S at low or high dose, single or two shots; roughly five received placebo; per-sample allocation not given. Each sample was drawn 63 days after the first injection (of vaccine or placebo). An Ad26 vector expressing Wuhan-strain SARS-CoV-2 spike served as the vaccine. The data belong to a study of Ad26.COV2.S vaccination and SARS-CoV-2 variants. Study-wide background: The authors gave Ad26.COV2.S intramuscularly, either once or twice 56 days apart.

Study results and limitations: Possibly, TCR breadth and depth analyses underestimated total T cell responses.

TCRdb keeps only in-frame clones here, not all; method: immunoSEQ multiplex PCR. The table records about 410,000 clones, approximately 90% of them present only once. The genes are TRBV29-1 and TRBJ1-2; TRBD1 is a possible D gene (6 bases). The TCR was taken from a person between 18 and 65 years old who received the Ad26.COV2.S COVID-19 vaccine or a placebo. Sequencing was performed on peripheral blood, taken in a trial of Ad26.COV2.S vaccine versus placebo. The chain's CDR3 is CSVDTGQGGYTF. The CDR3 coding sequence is TGCAGCGTTGACACAGGGCAGGGCGGCTACACCTTC.